These T cell receptor beta chains were read from a single sample in a study of breast tumors, draining lymph nodes, adjacent tissues. TCRdb redid the calling of the multiplex PCR reads with MiXCR, one entry per CDR3 protein. The repertoire holds some 53,000 distinct CDR3 sequences, with roughly 39% as singletons. The sample taken for sequencing was breast tumor tissue. The receptor source for this set is a female donor with breast cancer. Some clones in this sample may be carry-over from other donors' samples. Each CDR3 is given with its conserved first and last residue. A D gene is named only where the DNA matches it firmly. Rows give clone size only sometimes, using once, few, many, or a class for an expanded clone.

v_gene	d_gene	j_gene	abundance	CDR3nt	CDR3aa
TRBV19	TRBD1	TRBJ2-1	many	TGTGCCAGTAGTATGACAGGGAGAGGCAATGAGCAGTTCTTC	CASSMTGRGNEQFF
TRBV7-6	TRBD1	TRBJ2-7	many	TGTGCCAGCAGTTCTACGAGACAGGGGGCATTCTACGAGCAGTACTTC	CASSSTRQGAFYEQYF
TRBV6-5	TRBD1	TRBJ1-1	-	TGTGCCAGCACTCGGACAGGGGCTCTCACTGAAGCTTTCTTT	CASTRTGALTEAFF
TRBV20-1	TRBD1	TRBJ1-2	-	TGCAGTGCTACGGACAGGGATGGGAACTATGGCTACACCTTC	CSATDRDGNYGYTF
TRBV24-1	TRBD1	TRBJ1-2	many	TGTGCCACCAGTGATCCGGCGGACAGGGGGCGGAATGGCTACACCTTC	CATSDPADRGRNGYTF
TRBV6-4	TRBD1	TRBJ1-2	many	TGTGCCAGCAGCACCTCTACAGGGGAGAGTGGCTACACCTTC	CASSTSTGESGYTF
TRBV4-3	-	TRBJ2-6	many	TGCGCCAGCAGCCAAAAAGCCAGGGTGGGCGTAGCTGGGGCCAACGTCCTGACTTTC	CASSQKARVGVAGANVLTF
TRBV12-3/TRBV12-4	-	TRBJ1-2	-	TGTGCCAGCAGGCTAGATCACCTCAACTATGGCTACACCTTC	CASRLDHLNYGYTF
TRBV28	-	TRBJ1-3	medium-sized	TGTGCCAGCAGCCGGGACGGTCATCGAAACACCATATATTTT	CASSRDGHRNTIYF
TRBV7-9	-	TRBJ1-3	many	TGTGCCAGCAGCTGGGACTCTGGAAACACCATATATTTT	CASSWDSGNTIYF
TRBV5-1	-	TRBJ2-7	-	TGCGCCAGCATAACCTCTCCAGGGTCCTACGAGCAGTACTTC	CASITSPGSYEQYF
TRBV6-5	-	TRBJ2-3	many	TGTGCCAGCAGTTACTGGGATAACACAGATACGCAGTATTTT	CASSYWDNTDTQYF
TRBV12-5	TRBD1	TRBJ1-5	many	TGTGCTAGTGGTTCCCGGGACAGGGCTGATCAGCCCCAGCATTTT	CASGSRDRADQPQHF
TRBV5-1	-	TRBJ1-6	-	TGTGCCAGTGGCTTAGATTTCCGTTCACCCCTCCACTTT	CASGLDFRSPLHF
TRBV7-9	TRBD2	TRBJ2-5	-	TGTGCCAGCAGCAGCGGGCTAGCGGGGGAGACCCAGTACTTC	CASSSGLAGETQYF
TRBV18	-	TRBJ1-5	many	TGTGCCAGCTCCCCAGGTACGCTGACTAGCAATCAGCCCCAGCATTTT	CASSPGTLTSNQPQHF
TRBV7-3	TRBD2	TRBJ2-7	once	TGTGCCAGCAGGGGGGCTAGCGGGAACGAGCAGTACTTC	CASRGASGNEQYF
TRBV4-1	-	TRBJ1-3	many	TGCGCCAGCAGCCAAGATGCCAGCCGACTCTCTGGAAACACCATATATTTT	CASSQDASRLSGNTIYF
TRBV7-9	-	TRBJ1-2	many	TGTGCCAGCAGCTTAGGAGGGGACTATGGCTACACCTTC	CASSLGGDYGYTF
TRBV4-3	TRBD1	TRBJ1-2	many	TGCGCCAGCAGCCAAGGAGTCGGACAGGGGGTGCTCTATGGCTACACCTTC	CASSQGVGQGVLYGYTF
TRBV7-9	-	TRBJ1-4	many	TGTGCCAGCAGCTTAGACGGGGGGCCTAATGAAAAACTGTTTTTT	CASSLDGGPNEKLFF
TRBV13	-	TRBJ1-2	many	TGTGCCAGCAGCTTAGGCGCGGCCGGCCGGGGCTATGGCTACACCTTC	CASSLGAAGRGYGYTF
TRBV7-9	-	TRBJ2-3	-	TGTGCCAGCAGCTGGGAATTGACAGATACGCAGTATTTT	CASSWELTDTQYF
TRBV30	-	TRBJ1-2	-	TGTGCCTGCAATACCGGACGGGCGTGGGAGGGCGGCTACACCTTC	CACNTGRAWEGGYTF
TRBV20-1	-	TRBJ2-1	many	TGCAGTGCTAGTGTCCCAGCGGATCTTGACAATGAGCAGTTCTTC	CSASVPADLDNEQFF
TRBV7-2	TRBD2	TRBJ2-1	-	TGTGCCAGCAGTCTGACTAGCGGGAAGAGTCCCAATGAGCAGTTCTTC	CASSLTSGKSPNEQFF
TRBV4-2	TRBD1	TRBJ1-2	many	TGTGCCAGCAGCCAAGATTGGACAGGGATCAACTATGGCTACACCTTC	CASSQDWTGINYGYTF
TRBV11-3	-	TRBJ2-2	-	-	CASSHPGQGPIYEQYFGELFF
TRBV29-1	-	TRBJ2-5	-	TGCAGCGCCGCTCCCAGCAGCCAAGATCGCAATAACCGGGAGACCCAGTACTTC	CSAAPSSQDRNNRETQYF
TRBV7-3	-	TRBJ2-2	many	TGTGCCAGCAGCTTAAGGAGGGCCGGGGAGCTGTTTTTT	CASSLRRAGELFF
TRBV11-3	-	TRBJ2-1	-	TGTGCCAGCAGCTCAGACGGGGTGTCCTATAATGAGCAGTTCTTC	CASSSDGVSYNEQFF
TRBV25-1	-	TRBJ1-4	-	TGTGCCAGCAGCGAATGGGGGCGGTTGGATGAAAAACTGTTTTTT	CASSEWGRLDEKLFF
TRBV5-1	TRBD1	TRBJ2-2	-	TGCGTCAGCAGCCCTGGGACAGGGATTTGGGCCGGGGAGCTGTTCTTT	CVSSPGTGIWAGELFF
TRBV2	-	TRBJ2-1	-	TGTGCTAGAAGGTACCTAGTTGACAATGAGCAGTTCTTC	CARRYLVDNEQFF
TRBV9	TRBD2	TRBJ2-7	-	TGTGCCAGCAGCGGTGGGACTAGCCGCCTCGTCTACGAGCAGTACTTC	CASSGGTSRLVYEQYF
TRBV7-2	-	TRBJ2-5	-	TGTGCCAGCAGAGAACAAGAGACCCAGTACTTC	CASREQETQYF
TRBV7-9	-	TRBJ1-4	-	TGTGCCAGCAGCTTAGTTGGGGAAGGCAGGGGACTGTTTTTT	CASSLVGEGRGLFF